These 30 T cell receptor beta chains were all obtained from the same sample, sequenced in a study of blood T cell repertoires in COVID-19. Profiled with immunoSEQ multiplex PCR; TCRdb holds only in-frame clones, not every one. The sample holds around 280,000 clones, about 86% seen once. Sample: peripheral blood. The receptors originated from a woman aged 30 to 39 who had recovered from COVID-19.

This sequence joins TRBV27 and TRBJ2-2; D is perhaps TRBD2 (7 bases). V lost 5 bases, J lost 8 bases, and 12 bases lay in between. The CDR3 has 13 amino acids. Germline CDR1 and CDR2: MNHEY and SMNVEV (reference sequence). CDR3 DNA: TGTGCCAGCAGTAGGGGGGGCCCAGGGGAGCTGTTTTTT. Amino acid sequence: CASSRGGPGELFF.

This sequence joins TRBV5-1 and TRBJ2-3, with 12 bases lining up with TRBD2. Germline-derived CDR1 and CDR2 are SGHRS and YFSETQ. This CDR3 comprises 18 residues. The trim removed 4 bases at V and 5 bases at J, leaving 14 bases unmatched. CDR3: CASSLAGGRGMSQDTQYF. Written as DNA, the CDR3 is TGCGCCAGCAGCCTAGCGGGGGGGCGTGGGATGTCACAAGATACGCAGTATTTT.

This clone was detected only once. The chain uses TRBV5-4 and TRBJ2-7; 10 bases agree with TRBD2. The CDR3 extends over 17 amino acids. CDR1 SGHNT and CDR2 YYREEE come from the germline V gene (reference sequence). The ends lost 2 bases at V and 0 bases at J; junction bases unmatched: 8. Here the CDR3 DNA reads TGTGCCAGCAGCTTTGGACTAGCGGATGGGGACTCCTACGAGCAGTACTTC. Protein: CASSFGLADGDSYEQYF. The full variable domain, with the rest looked up from reference TRBV5-4 and TRBJ2-7, is ETGVTQSPTHLIKTRGQQVTLRCSSQSGHNTVSWYQQALGQGPQFIFQYYREEENGRGNFPPRFSGLQFPNYSSELNVNALELDDSALYLCASSFGLADGDSYEQYFGPGTRLTVT.

V gene TRBV5-1 combines with J gene TRBJ2-1; TRBD2 aligns across 8 bases. CDR3 length: 14 residues. V shed 4 bases, J shed 6 bases, and the junction held 6 bases outside the gene matches. The germline gives CDR1 SGHRS, CDR2 YFSETQ. CDR3 nucleotides: TGCGCCAGCAGCACCGGGACTAGTGGCAATGAGCAGTTCTTC. This codes for CASSTGTSGNEQFF. The whole variable domain, remainder taken from reference TRBV5-1 and TRBJ2-1, is KAGVTQTPRYLIKTRGQQVTLSCSPISGHRSVSWYQQTPGQGLQFLFEYFSETQRNKGNFPGRFSGRQFSNSRSEMNVSTLELGDSALYLCASSTGTSGNEQFFGPGTRLTVL.

The chain links TRBV5-1 to TRBJ1-2, with a weak D call TRBD1 (6 bases). Trimming pared 1 base from V and 4 bases from J, leaving 11 bases between. Germline V CDR1 and CDR2: SGHRS, YFSETQ. The CDR3 totals 14 residues. This chain's CDR3 is CASSLTGISYGYTF. Here the CDR3 DNA reads TGCGCCAGCAGCTTGACAGGGATTTCCTATGGCTACACCTTC.

The chain couples TRBV12-3 or TRBV12-4 to TRBJ1-6, with D uncertain. The CDR3 length is 12 residues. V was pared by 2 bases and J by 9 bases, with 5 bases between. In DNA, the CDR3 is TGTGCCAGCAGTTTATCTCGTTCACCCCTCCACTTT. Protein product: CASSLSRSPLHF.

The chain links TRBV7-9 to TRBJ2-5; 10 bases line up with TRBD1. V trimming: 0 bases; J trimming: 5 bases; junction bases outside the gene matches: 9. The CDR3 spans 17 residues. Germline loops: CDR1 SEHNR, CDR2 FQNEAQ (reference sequence). The CDR3 sequence is CASSLARGDRGWETQYF. The CDR3 DNA is TGTGCCAGCAGCTTAGCGAGGGGGGACAGGGGCTGGGAGACCCAGTACTTC.

The rearrangement uses TRBV7-3 and TRBJ2-7, with D unresolved. Trimming shortened V by 4 bases and J by 3 bases, and 16 bases separated the two germline ends. The CDR3 extends over 15 amino acids. Germline V gene lookup returns CDR1 SGHTA and CDR2 FQGTGA. CDR3 sequence reads: CASSYRGTGGYEQYF. The CDR3 bases are TGTGCCAGCAGCTACCGCGGAACTGGCGGCTACGAGCAGTACTTC.

This clone was recorded only once. The CDR3 DNA follows: TGTGCCAGCAGCGAGACCGGGACAGGGACCTACGAGCAGTACTTC. Translating it yields CASSETGTGTYEQYF. The gene calls are TRBV5-4 and TRBJ2-7, with TRBD1 identical over 9 bases. Looked up from germline, CDR1 is SGHNT and CDR2 is YYREEE (reference sequence). The CDR3 runs to 15 residues. V shed 4 bases, J shed 2 bases, and the junction held 7 bases outside the gene matches.

This chain uses TRBV3-1 (or the pseudogene TRBV3-2) with TRBJ1-4; 10 bases agree with TRBD1. Germline-derived CDR1 and CDR2 are LGHDT and YNNKEL (reference sequence). The CDR3 is 16 amino acids. V lost 3 bases to trimming and J lost 6 bases; unmatched junction nucleotides: 7. The CDR3 sequence: CASSHPGTGEDEKLFF. CDR3 nucleotides: TGTGCCAGCAGCCACCCCGGGACAGGGGAAGATGAAAAACTGTTTTTT.

The V and J genes are TRBV6-2 or TRBV6-3 and TRBJ2-5; 7 bases match TRBD1. With V trimmed by 6 bases and J by 5 bases, 12 bases remained unmatched. CDR3 size: 15 residues. Germline V gene data show CDR1 as MNHEY and CDR2 as SVGEGT. CDR3 loop: CASSSPQGMSETQYF. CDR3 sequence (DNA): TGTGCCAGCAGCTCCCCACAGGGGATGAGCGAGACCCAGTACTTC.

The chain employs TRBV9 and TRBJ1-6; 12 bases fit TRBD1. This CDR3 contains 16 residues. CDR1 is SGDLS, CDR2 YYNGEE, per germline. V lost 3 bases, J lost 6 bases, and 4 bases stayed unmatched. The CDR3 DNA follows: TGTGCCAGCAGCGCCGGGACAGGGGGCTCTAATTCACCCCTCCACTTT. As protein: CASSAGTGGSNSPLHF.

The genes are TRBV27 and TRBJ1-2; D remains unclear. CDR3 length: 13 amino acids. V lost 2 bases, J lost 4 bases, and 8 bases lay in between. Germline-derived CDR1 and CDR2 are MNHEY and SMNVEV (reference sequence). The CDR3 sequence is CASSLIPSYGYTF. DNA of the CDR3: TGTGCCAGCAGTTTAATCCCGAGCTATGGCTACACCTTC.

The chain couples TRBV10-3 to TRBJ2-3, with 9 bases identical to TRBD1. J was trimmed by 5 bases and V by 6 bases; bases with no gene match: 9. The CDR3 loop spans 15 amino acids. Germline-derived CDR1 and CDR2 are ENHRY and SYGVKD. CDR3 amino acids: CAIRAGTGSIDTQYF. Written as DNA, the CDR3 is TGTGCCATCAGGGCCGGGACAGGGTCGATAGATACGCAGTATTTT.

The chain couples TRBV18 to TRBJ2-6; 7 positions match TRBD1. CDR1 KGHSH and CDR2 LQKENI come from the germline V gene. J gave up 0 bases and V 0 bases, and 5 bases lay outside the gene matches. This CDR3 region has 18 residues. The CDR3 protein is CASSPPGQPLSGANVLTF. CDR3 coding DNA: TGTGCCAGCTCACCACCGGGACAGCCCCTCTCTGGGGCCAACGTCCTGACTTTC. The whole variable domain, remainder taken from reference TRBV18 and TRBJ2-6, is NAGVMQNPRHLVRRRGQEARLRCSPMKGHSHVYWYRQLPEEGLKFMVYLQKENIIDESGMPKERFSAEFPKEGPSILRIQQVVRGDSAAYFCASSPPGQPLSGANVLTFGAGSRLTVL.

V is TRBV28 and J is TRBJ1-1; no firm D call. Trimming took off 1 base at V and 0 bases at J, with 3 bases between the two ends. This CDR3 contains 13 residues. Germline V gives CDR1 MDHEN, CDR2 SYDVKM. This CDR3 reads CASSLSVNTEAFF. The CDR3, as DNA: TGTGCCAGCAGTTTATCTGTGAACACTGAAGCTTTCTTT. Full variable domain (rest looked up from reference TRBV28 and TRBJ1-1): DVKVTQSSRYLVKRTGEKVFLECVQDMDHENMFWYRQDPGLGLRLIYFSYDVKMKEKGDIPEGYSVSREKKERFSLILESASTNQTSMYLCASSLSVNTEAFFGQGTRLTVV.

The rearrangement links TRBV5-4 to TRBJ2-3, with TRBD2 matching over 8 bases. Unmatched junction bases numbered 5, after V lost 0 bases and J lost 8 bases. Germline V gene sequence: CDR1 SGHNT, CDR2 YYREEE (reference sequence). The CDR3 spans 14 residues. CDR3 sequence: CASSLGLALATQYF. CDR3 coding DNA: TGTGCCAGCAGCTTGGGACTAGCGCTTGCTACGCAGTATTTT.

The chain combines TRBV28 with TRBJ1-2; 9 bases are a match to TRBD1. The CDR3 is 15 residues long. Per the germline V gene, CDR1 is MDHEN and CDR2 is SYDVKM. Unmatched junction bases numbered 8, after V lost 4 bases and J lost 5 bases. CDR3 sequence: CASSSNSGTGYGYTF. For the CDR3, the DNA is TGTGCCAGCAGTTCCAATTCCGGGACAGGGTATGGCTACACCTTC.

The rearrangement uses TRBV2 and TRBJ1-4; tentatively, D is TRBD1 (5 bases). V lost 0 bases to trimming and J lost 6 bases, with 8 bases between them. The CDR3 sequence is 14 residues long. CDR1 SNHLY and CDR2 FYNNEI come from the germline V gene. Here the CDR3 DNA reads TGTGCCAGCAGTGAAGCGTTACAGGATGAAAAACTGTTTTTT. Its protein product is CASSEALQDEKLFF.

The rearrangement uses TRBV5-1 and TRBJ1-3, with TRBD1 matching 11 bases. V was clipped by 4 bases and J by 0 bases; unmatched bases: 3. The CDR3 sequence is 16 residues long. The V gene's germline CDR1 is SGHRS and CDR2 YFSETQ. DNA of the CDR3: TGCGCCAGCAGCGCCGGGACAGGGGGCTCTGGAAACACCATATATTTT. The encoded protein is CASSAGTGGSGNTIYF.

The chain carries TRBV4-1 and TRBJ2-2; TRBD2 agrees at 7 bases. The CDR3 extends over 16 amino acids. The germline V gene encodes CDR1 MGHRA and CDR2 YSYEKL. Trimming at V came to 4 bases and at J to 7 bases, leaving 12 bases not matched to a gene. Here the CDR3 reads CASSPTGLVIYGELFF. CDR3 coding DNA: TGCGCCAGCAGCCCAACAGGACTAGTGATTTACGGGGAGCTGTTTTTT.

This chain joins TRBV11-2 and TRBJ1-5, with TRBD1 as a possible D gene (6 bases). Trimming took 5 bases from V and 5 from J, leaving 19 bases between them. Germline CDR1 and CDR2: SGHAT and FQNNGV. This CDR3 spans 16 amino acids. In DNA, the CDR3 is TGTGCCAGCAGCCCTGGGGGCAGGGCTATGCATCAGCCCCAGCATTTT. Protein sequence: CASSPGGRAMHQPQHF.

The rearrangement joins TRBV21-1 to TRBJ1-5. TRBV21-1 counts as a pseudogene. CDR3 size: 13 residues. The CDR3 sequence is CASKGGGWQPQHF. The CDR3, as DNA: TGTGCCAGCAAAGGGGGGGGCTGGCAGCCCCAGCATTTT.

V and J are TRBV27 and TRBJ2-5; 10 bases are shared with TRBD2. The CDR3 length is 17 residues. Per the germline V gene, CDR1 is MNHEY and CDR2 is SMNVEV (reference sequence). J lost 3 bases, V lost 0 bases, and 7 bases had no gene match. In DNA, the CDR3 is TGTGCCAGCAGTTTATCGTTTAGGCTAGCGGGAGAAGAGACCCAGTACTTC. Translated: CASSLSFRLAGEETQYF.

This clone was detected only once. CDR3 DNA sequence: TGCGCCAGCAGCTTGTGGGGGGAGTCTGAAAAACTGTTTTTT. This codes for CASSLWGESEKLFF. The V and J genes are TRBV5-1 and TRBJ1-4, with D possibly matching TRBD1 (5 bases). The CDR3 runs 14 residues. V was pared by 1 base and J by 7 bases, with 11 bases between. CDR1 is SGHRS, CDR2 YFSETQ, per germline.

This sequence joins TRBV5-1 and TRBJ1-2, with TRBD1 matching over 9 bases. With 3 bases clipped from V and 3 bases from J, the junction kept 3 bases outside the gene matches. Per germline, CDR1 SGHRS and CDR2 YFSETQ. The CDR3 contains 14 residues. The CDR3 region has the DNA TGCGCCAGCAGCTGGGACAGGGCGGACTATGGCTACACCTTC. It translates to CASSWDRADYGYTF.

The chain carries TRBV28 and TRBJ1-3; TRBD1 might be the D (5 bases). This CDR3 contains 16 residues. Trimming removed 6 bases at V and 7 bases at J, with 22 bases between. Germline V gene data show CDR1 as MDHEN and CDR2 as SYDVKM. The CDR3 DNA reads as TGTGCCAGCAGCCCGACCCTAGGGACTTTGGTCAACACCATATATTTT. Protein: CASSPTLGTLVNTIYF.

The gene calls are TRBV9 and TRBJ2-4; possible D gene TRBD1, 5 bases. The germline V and J ends were trimmed by 0 bases and 9 bases, with 13 bases remaining between them. This CDR3 has 14 residues. The germline V gene has CDR1 SGDLS and CDR2 YYNGEE. This CDR3 is CASSVGGRASIQYF. Written as DNA, the CDR3 is TGTGCCAGCAGCGTAGGAGGCAGGGCGAGCATTCAGTACTTC.

The rearrangement joins TRBV6-4 to TRBJ1-2; a possible D gene is TRBD1 (5 bases). The CDR3 consists of 15 residues. The V end was cut by 0 bases, the J end by 8 bases, with 16 bases between. CDR1 is MRHNA, CDR2 SNTAGT, per germline. The CDR3 region is CASSDSDVGRGGYTF. The CDR3 DNA sequence: TGTGCCAGCAGTGACTCGGATGTGGGGCGCGGAGGCTACACCTTC.

The gene calls are TRBV6-2 or TRBV6-3 and TRBJ2-1, with 10 bases aligning to TRBD2. The CDR3 totals 16 residues. Germline loops: CDR1 MNHEY, CDR2 SVGEGT. Germline trimming cut 0 bases from V and 8 bases from J; bases unmatched to any gene: 7. The CDR3 nucleotides read TGTGCCAGCAGTTACTCGAGAAGCGGGGGGGCTTATGAGCAGTTCTTC. It codes for CASSYSRSGGAYEQFF.